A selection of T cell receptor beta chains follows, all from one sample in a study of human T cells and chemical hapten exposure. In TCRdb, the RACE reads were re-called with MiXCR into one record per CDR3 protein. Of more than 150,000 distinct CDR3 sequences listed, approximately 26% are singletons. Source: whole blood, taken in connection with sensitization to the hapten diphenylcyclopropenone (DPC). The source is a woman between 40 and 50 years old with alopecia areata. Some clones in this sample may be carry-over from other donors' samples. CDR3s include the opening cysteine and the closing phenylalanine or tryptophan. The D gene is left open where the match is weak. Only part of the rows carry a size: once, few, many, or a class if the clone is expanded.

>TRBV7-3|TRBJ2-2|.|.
TGTGCCAGCAGCTCCCGTCGGGGGAACACCGGGGAGCTGTTTTTT
CASSSRRGNTGELFF
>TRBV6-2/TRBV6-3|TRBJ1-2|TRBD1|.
TGTGCCAGCGTAAAGGGCCTAGGGGGCGACTATGGCTACACCTTC
CASVKGLGGDYGYTF
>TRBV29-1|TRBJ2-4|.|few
TGCAGCGTTTCGGAAGGTGGCCCGTCCCTCAAAAACATTCAGTACTTC
CSVSEGGPSLKNIQYF
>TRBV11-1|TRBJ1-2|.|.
TGTGCCAGCAGCTTACAGGGCATACATGGCTACACCTTC
CASSLQGIHGYTF
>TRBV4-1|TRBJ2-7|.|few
TGCGCCAGCAGCCAAGATCTCGCTAGCTCCTACGAGCAGTACTTC
CASSQDLASSYEQYF
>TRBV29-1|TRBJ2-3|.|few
TGCAGCGTTTCGAATACGGCAGATACGCAGTATTTT
CSVSNTADTQYF
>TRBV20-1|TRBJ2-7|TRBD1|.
TGCAGTGCTGGGGTGGGACAGGGGAATTACGAGCAGTACTTC
CSAGVGQGNYEQYF
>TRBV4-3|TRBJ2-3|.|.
TGCGCCAGCAGCCAAGATCCGGGGGGCAGGGCTAGCACAGATACGCAGTATTTT
CASSQDPGGRASTDTQYF
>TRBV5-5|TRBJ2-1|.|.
TGTGCCAGCAGCTCTGGAGCCCCTTCCGGCTACAATGAGCAGTTCTTC
CASSSGAPSGYNEQFF
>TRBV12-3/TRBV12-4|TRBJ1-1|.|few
TGTGCCAGCAGTTGGGTGGGGAGCACTGAAGCTTTCTTT
CASSWVGSTEAFF
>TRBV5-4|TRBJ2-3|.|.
TGTGCCAGCAGCAGGCCGGGCCTGGGCACAGATACGCAGTATTTT
CASSRPGLGTDTQYF
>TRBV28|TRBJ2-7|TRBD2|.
TGTGCCAGCAGTTTACTCGGACTAGCGGGAGTCGAGCAGTACTTC
CASSLLGLAGVEQYF
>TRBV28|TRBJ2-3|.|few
TGTGCCAGCGGGGGTAGTACTGCGCAGTATTTT
CASGGSTAQYF
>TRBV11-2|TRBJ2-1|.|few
TGTGCCAGCAGTATAGGGTTAAGCGTCAATGAGCAGTTCTTC
CASSIGLSVNEQFF
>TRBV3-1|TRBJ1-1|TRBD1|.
TGTGCCTGCAGCTTTGGACAGGGTACGACTGAAGCTTTCTTT
CACSFGQGTTEAFF
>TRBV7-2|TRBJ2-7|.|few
TGTGCCAGCAGCGCAGCCCGGAGCGGGCCTAAGACCTACGAGCAGTACTTC
CASSAARSGPKTYEQYF
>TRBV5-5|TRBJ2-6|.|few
TGTGCCAGCAGCTTGGCGGGGTCCTCTGGGGCCAACGTCCTGACTTTC
CASSLAGSSGANVLTF
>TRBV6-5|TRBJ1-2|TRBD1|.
TGTGCCAGCAGTTACTCGACAGGGGGCTATGGCTACACCTTC
CASSYSTGGYGYTF
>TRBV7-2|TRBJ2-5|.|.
TGTGCCAGCAGCTTTACCGGGACACTGGGGCTAGAGACCCAGTACTTC
CASSFTGTLGLETQYF
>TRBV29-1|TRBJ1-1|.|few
TGCAGCGTTGAGCCCCACAGGCTGGCCGATGAAGCTTTCTTT
CSVEPHRLADEAFF
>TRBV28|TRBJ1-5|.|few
TGTGCCAGCAGTTCAGGAAACACCTTTATCAATCAGCCCCAGCATTTT
CASSSGNTFINQPQHF
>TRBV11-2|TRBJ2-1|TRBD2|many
TGTGCCAGCAGCTCACAAGGGACTAGCGGGATAGATGAGCAGTTCTTC
CASSSQGTSGIDEQFF
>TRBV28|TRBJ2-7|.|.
TGTGCCAGCAGTAAACAGGGCCGGAGCGAGCAGTACTTC
CASSKQGRSEQYF
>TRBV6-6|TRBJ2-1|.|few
TGTGCCAGCAGTTACTCGATTGGCAGGAGTGGGTACAATGAGCAGTTCTTC
CASSYSIGRSGYNEQFF
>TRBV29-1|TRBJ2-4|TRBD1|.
TGCAGCGTTGAGGACAGGGGGTTTGCGAAGGCCAAAAACATTCAGTACTTC
CSVEDRGFAKAKNIQYF
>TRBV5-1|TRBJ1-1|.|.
TGCGCCAGCAGCTTGGGAGGGGGGCGAGGGGCCACTGAAGCTTTCTTT
CASSLGGGRGATEAFF
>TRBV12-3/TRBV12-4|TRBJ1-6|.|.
TGTGCCAGCAGTTTAAGGACAATTAATTCACCCCTCCACTTT
CASSLRTINSPLHF
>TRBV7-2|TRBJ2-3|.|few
TGTGCCAGCAGCTCGGGCGGGCACACAGATACGCAGTATTTT
CASSSGGHTDTQYF
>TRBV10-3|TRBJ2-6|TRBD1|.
TGTGCCATCAGGAATCACAGGGGGACTGGGGCCAACATCCTGACTTTC
CAIRNHRGTGANILTF
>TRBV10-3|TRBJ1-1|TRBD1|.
TGTGCCATCAGGGGGACAGCGAGCGGCACTGAAGCTTTCTTT
CAIRGTASGTEAFF
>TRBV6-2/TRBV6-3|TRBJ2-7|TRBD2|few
TGTGCCAGCGGTGGTGCGGGAGTCCGCTACGAGCAGTACTTC
CASGGAGVRYEQYF
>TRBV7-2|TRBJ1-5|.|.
TGTGCCAGCGGCGGGGGGCTCCAGCCCCAGCATTTT
CASGGGLQPQHF
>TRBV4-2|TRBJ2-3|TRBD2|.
TGTGCCAGCAGCCAAGGAGGACTAGCTAGCACAGATACGCAGTATTTT
CASSQGGLASTDTQYF
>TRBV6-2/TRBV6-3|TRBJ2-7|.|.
TGTGCCAGCAGCCCAGGGTCCTGGGAGCAGTACTTC
CASSPGSWEQYF
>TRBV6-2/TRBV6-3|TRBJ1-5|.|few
TGTGCCAGCAGTTACTCGATGGGTTGGTCTCAGCCCCAGCATTTT
CASSYSMGWSQPQHF
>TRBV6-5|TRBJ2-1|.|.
TGTGCCAGCAGTTATCTTGCGGGACCCTACAATGAGCAGTTCTTC
CASSYLAGPYNEQFF
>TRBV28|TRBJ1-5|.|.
TGTGCCAGCGGGCAGAACAATCAGCCCCAGCATTTT
CASGQNNQPQHF
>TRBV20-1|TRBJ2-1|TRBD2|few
TGCAGCGCGGGCGGGAGCTCCTCCTACAATGAGCAGTTCTTC
CSAGGSSSYNEQFF
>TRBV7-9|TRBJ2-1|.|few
TGTGCCAGCAGCTTATCCCTCTACAATGAGCAGTTCTTC
CASSLSLYNEQFF
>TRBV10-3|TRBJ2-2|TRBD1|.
TGTGCCACCACCGGGACAGCGAACACCGGGGAGCTGTTTTTT
CATTGTANTGELFF
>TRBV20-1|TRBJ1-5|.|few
TGCAGTGCTCCTACTTTAGGACAGAATAGCAATCAGCCCCAGCATTTT
CSAPTLGQNSNQPQHF
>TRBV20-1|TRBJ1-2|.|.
TGCAGTGCTTATAATAGCGGGTATGGCTACACCTTC
CSAYNSGYGYTF
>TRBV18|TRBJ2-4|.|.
TGTGCCAGCTCACCATCTTTAACGGGAGCCAAAAACATTCAGTACTTC
CASSPSLTGAKNIQYF
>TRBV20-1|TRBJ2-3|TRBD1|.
TGCAGTGCTCCAAAACCGGGACAGGGAGGAGATACGCAGTATTTT
CSAPKPGQGGDTQYF
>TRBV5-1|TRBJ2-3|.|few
TGCGCCAGCAGCTTGCAGGGCGTCCGCACAGATACGCAGTATTTT
CASSLQGVRTDTQYF
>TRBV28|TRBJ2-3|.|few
TGTGCCAGCAGTCTGACAGCTACTACGCAGTATTTT
CASSLTATTQYF
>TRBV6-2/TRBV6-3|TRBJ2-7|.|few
TGTGCCAGCAGTTACGACACCGTGAGGTACTTC
CASSYDTVRYF
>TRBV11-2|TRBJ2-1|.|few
TGTGCCAGCAGCTTAGAACCCGGGGCTGAGCAGTTCTTC
CASSLEPGAEQFF
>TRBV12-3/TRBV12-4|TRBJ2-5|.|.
TGTGCCAGCAGCCAAGCCCCAGGGTCCCAGTACTTC
CASSQAPGSQYF
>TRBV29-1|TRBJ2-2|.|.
TGCAGCGTTGAGGTACAGGGCCCCGGGGAGCTGTTTTTT
CSVEVQGPGELFF
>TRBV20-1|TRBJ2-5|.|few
TGCAGTGCTAGAGATCTTTTGGGGGGCCTACAAGAGACCCAGTACTTC
CSARDLLGGLQETQYF
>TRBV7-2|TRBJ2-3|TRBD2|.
TGTGCCAGCAGCTTTGGGACTAGCGGGAGGAGGGATACGCAGTATTTT
CASSFGTSGRRDTQYF